This T cell receptor (beta chain) was profiled in a study of T cell responses to AZD1222 COVID-19 vaccine (dated by TCRdb to the early 2020s). Regarding the complete study: A total of 230 to 250 trial participants underwent TCR sequencing, of whom some 200 had received two doses of AZD1222 and around 26 had received two doses of the MenACWY control vaccine. Trial participants were enrolled into age subgroups of 18-55, 56-69 and 70-plus years, which contained about 160, 30 and 59 TCR-sequenced participants, respectively.

A note on this clone: Its cognate antigen has yet to be identified. Its ends do not fully match the called genes, so a read error is possible.

The CDR3 regions of human TCRbeta chains were subjected to immunosequencing. The original pipeline was this. TCRs in the repertoires were matched against a reference library of SARS-CoV-2-specific TCRs that had been generated with the MIRA antigen-specificity platform. Breadth was defined as the fraction of unique TCRs that were SARS-CoV-2-associated, and depth was defined as the fraction of total T cells that were SARS-CoV-2-associated. Using the MIRA data, each spike-specific TCR was mapped to the spike region that the TCR reacts to and placed in a CD4 or CD8 class. Log10-transformed breadth and depth values were compared by one-way ANOVA with Sidak's multiple comparisons tests. This immuneACCESS table, as held by TCRdb, lists in-frame sequences with V and J called but not all clones. Of the missing ones, under half trace to an unresolved V gene in checked studies; the others have no known cause. V and J calls and clone size are those listed in that table; D and trimming were worked out from the DNA. Here the sample has some 150,000 clones; around nine tenths occur a single time. The ten largest clones add up to roughly 4% of the sample.

The CDR3 sequence holds 16 residues, the cysteine and phenylalanine included. The kept DNA is CDR3 alone, 48 bases in frame from the first base. Sequences SGHNT (CDR1) and YENEEA (CDR2) are obtained from the germline V gene. Study-level results and caveats: Participants were mostly white British and included more females than males, and it was suggested by the authors that clonal diversity may have been underestimated. Reportedly, close to half of the unique spike-specific TCRs recognized epitopes lying outside the regions that are mutated in the B.1.351 and B.1.1.7 variants. Because no day 14 peak-response samples were available, the repertoires could be characterized only after the peak T cell response. Spike-specific TCR breadth and depth rose significantly after two AZD1222 doses compared with day 0 and with MenACWY recipients. Only 5 to 7 AZD1222 recipients were SARS-CoV-2 seropositive at baseline, limiting conclusions about previously exposed vaccinees. The whole spike protein was spanned by vaccine-associated CD4 TCRs, and dominant responses were seen in regions 160-218 and 743-854. In the small 56-69-year group, the increase in depth fell short of significance, most likely because of low power.

This specimen's time point label, interpreted: about 28 days (+/-7) after the second vaccine dose. AZD1222 recipients with second doses at about 4 weeks or about 12 weeks were pooled, because spike-specific TCR depth and breadth did not differ between schedules. Vaccinee samples were obtained from the UK trials COV001 and COV002, which included a single-blind randomized controlled phase 2/3 trial of AZD1222 (ChAdOx1 nCoV-19) in healthy adults. For TCRbeta chain sequencing, PBMC samples from trial participants were taken at day 0 and at day 28 after the second dose. The rearranged chain carries TRBV11-3 and TRBJ2-2; a confident D gene designation cannot be given. The clonotype originates from an adult who received the AZD1222 COVID-19 vaccine. Specimen: peripheral blood, collected 28 days after the second AZD1222 dose. The DNA is as follows: TGTGTCAGCAGCTTAGCCCCCGGGCTGAACACCGGGGAGCTGTTTTTT. It is translated as CVSSLAPGLNTGELFF.